Listed below are T cell receptor beta chains from one sample, sequenced in a study of prognosis after radiotherapy for stage I lung cancer. TCRdb fed the multiplex PCR reads into MiXCR, producing one record per CDR3 protein. This sample has 11,000 to 15,000 distinct CDR3 sequences; approximately 60% occur once, and the top ten carry roughly 24%. The starting material was PBMCs, obtained before or after stereotactic body radiation therapy (not recorded which). The source of these receptors is a donor older than 45 with non-small cell lung cancer. The CDR3 runs from the conserved cysteine through the conserved F or W. Each record gives: clone size, D gene, CDR3 length, V gene, J gene, CDR3 protein, CDR3 DNA. D genes are given only for firm matches. Size is stated for part of the rows, as once, few or many counts, or as a class when the clone is expanded.

.	TRBD2	18	TRBV7-3	TRBJ2-1	CASSSQGPLAAASDELFF	TGTGCCAGCAGCTCCCAAGGCCCACTAGCGGCAGCGAGTGATGAGCTGTTCTTC
.	.	15	TRBV20-1	TRBJ1-5	CSASEPLQGNQPQHF	TGCAGTGCTAGTGAGCCTCTTCAGGGCAATCAGCCCCAGCATTTT
once	TRBD2	14	TRBV28	TRBJ2-6	CSSQTSSGSNVLTF	TGTTCCAGCCAGACTAGCTCTGGGTCCAACGTCCTGACTTTC
medium-sized	TRBD2	17	TRBV27	TRBJ2-1	CASSFHTSGRHYNEQFF	TGTGCCAGCAGTTTCCACACAAGCGGGAGGCATTACAATGAGCAGTTCTTC
.	.	14	TRBV20-1	TRBJ2-2	CSATAGARTGELFF	TGCAGTGCTACCGCGGGGGCTCGCACCGGGGAGCTGTTTTTT
.	TRBD1	15	TRBV27	TRBJ1-6	CASSPGQGVNSPLHF	TGTGCCAGCAGTCCCGGACAGGGGGTCAATTCACCCCTCCACTTT
medium-sized	TRBD1	15	TRBV27	TRBJ2-3	CASRKGQGMTDTQYF	TGTGCCAGCAGAAAGGGACAGGGTATGACAGATACGCAGTATTTT
.	.	15	TRBV6-1	TRBJ2-7	CASSDTRVGSCEQYF	TGTGCCAGCAGTGATACCCGGGTGGGATCCTGCGAGCAGTACTTC
.	.	14	TRBV6-1	TRBJ1-1	CASSPGFMNTEAFF	TGTGCCAGCAGTCCAGGGTTCATGAACACTGAAGCTTTCTTT
medium-sized	TRBD2	17	TRBV6-2/TRBV6-3	TRBJ2-3	CASSYTFLAGGTDTQYF	TGTGCCAGCAGTTACACCTTTTTAGCGGGAGGCACAGATACGCAGTATTTT
.	TRBD2	16	TRBV11-2	TRBJ2-1	CASSFRPGTSGGEQFF	TGTGCCAGCAGCTTCCGTCCCGGGACTAGCGGGGGTGAGCAGTTCTTC
.	.	16	TRBV7-8	TRBJ2-6	CASTLKGGAGANFLTF	TGTGCCAGCACCCTAAAGGGGGGGGCTGGGGCCAACTTCTTGACTTTC
medium-sized	.	13	TRBV11-2	TRBJ1-5	CASSLSHSQPQHF	TGTGCCAGCAGCTTATCCCACAGTCAGCCCCAGCATTTT
.	.	15	TRBV5-1	TRBJ2-2	CASSLVGSGTGELFF	TGCGCCAGCAGCTTGGTCGGGTCGGGTACCGGGGAGCTGTTTTTT
medium-sized	TRBD1	15	TRBV5-5	TRBJ2-7	CASSRTPGQNHEQYF	TGTGCCAGCAGCAGAACACCGGGACAGAACCACGAGCAGTACTTC
.	.	13	TRBV14	TRBJ1-2	CAISPKRRGGYTF	TGTGCCATCAGCCCGAAAAGACGGGGTGGCTACACCTTC
once	TRBD2	16	TRBV15	TRBJ2-5	CATSRGLGTSVETQYF	TGTGCCACCAGCAGGGGCCTGGGGACTAGCGTTGAGACCCAGTACTTC
medium-sized	.	11	TRBV19	TRBJ1-2	CASSQRDGYTF	TGTGCCAGTTCCCAGAGAGATGGCTACACCTTC
.	.	14	TRBV5-1	TRBJ2-7	CASSLAAESYEQYF	TGCGCCAGCAGCTTGGCGGCAGAATCCTACGAGCAGTACTTC
.	.	15	TRBV7-2	TRBJ2-2	CASSLRQSNTGELFF	TGTGCCAGCAGCTTAAGGCAGTCAAACACCGGGGAGCTGTTTTTT
.	.	15	TRBV15	TRBJ2-7	CATSSQEGLAGEQYF	TGTGCCACCAGCAGCCAGGAGGGGCTCGCGGGCGAGCAGTACTTC
medium-sized	.	10	TRBV7-3	TRBJ2-7	CASSTYEQYF	TGTGCCAGCAGCACTTACGAGCAGTACTTC
.	.	14	TRBV5-1	TRBJ1-3	CASSNGTPGNTIYF	TGCGCCAGCAGCAACGGGACGCCTGGAAACACCATATATTTT
many	.	13	TRBV11-2	TRBJ2-5	CASSLRGGETQYF	TGTGCCAGCAGCTTACGAGGGGGTGAGACCCAGTACTTC
.	.	16	TRBV4-1	TRBJ2-2	CASSQVDGARGGELFF	TGCGCCAGCAGCCAAGTAGATGGGGCGAGAGGCGGGGAGCTGTTTTTT
.	.	15	TRBV5-5	TRBJ2-3	CASSFEGRTLDTQYF	TGTGCCAGCAGCTTCGAGGGTCGGACGCTAGATACGCAGTATTTT
.	.	13	TRBV6-1	TRBJ2-1	CASSWGMLNEQFF	TGTGCCAGCAGCTGGGGCATGCTCAATGAGCAGTTCTTC
many	TRBD2	16	TRBV19	TRBJ2-1	CASSIAVAGGPKKQFF	TGTGCCAGTAGTATAGCCGTCGCGGGAGGGCCAAAGAAGCAGTTCTTC
.	TRBD1	16	TRBV27	TRBJ2-7	CASSSLGQGLTYEQYF	TGTGCCAGCAGTTCCCTTGGACAGGGGCTCACCTACGAGCAGTACTTC
medium-sized	.	17	TRBV7-9	TRBJ1-3	CASSLVGDGISGNTIYF	TGTGCCAGCAGCTTAGTTGGGGACGGGATCTCTGGAAACACCATATATTTT
.	.	14	TRBV7-2	TRBJ1-5	CESSPRGSNQPQHF	TGTGAAAGCAGCCCACGGGGGAGCAATCAGCCCCAGCATTTT
medium-sized	.	15	TRBV11-2	TRBJ2-7	CASSLGGLSSYEQYF	TGTGCCAGCAGCTTAGGAGGGCTTAGCTCCTACGAGCAGTACTTC
.	.	12	TRBV11-3	TRBJ2-1	CASSLSYNEQFF	TGTGCCAGCAGCCTATCTTACAATGAGCAGTTCTTC
medium-sized	TRBD2	17	TRBV6-1	TRBJ2-1	CASSRTRRGLADNEQFF	TGTGCCAGCAGCCGTACCCGCAGGGGACTAGCGGACAATGAGCAGTTCTTC
.	TRBD2	14	TRBV9	TRBJ2-7	CASSVGPVGGTLYF	TGTGCCAGCAGCGTAGGGCCGGTGGGAGGGACGCTGTACTTC
.	TRBD2	13	TRBV6-2/TRBV6-3	TRBJ2-7	CASSRTSAYEHYF	TGTGCCAGCAGTCGGACTAGCGCCTACGAGCACTACTTC
.	TRBD1	15	TRBV7-3	TRBJ2-1	CASSSAITGVDEQFF	TGTGCCAGCAGCTCGGCGATCACAGGGGTGGATGAGCAGTTCTTC
medium-sized	.	15	TRBV7-8	TRBJ2-2	CASSLVGSVTGELFF	TGTGCCAGCAGCTTAGTGGGATCAGTCACCGGGGAGCTGTTTTTT
medium-sized	.	14	TRBV7-2	TRBJ2-2	CASSLGPITGELFF	TGTGCCAGCAGCCTCGGACCTATCACCGGGGAGCTGTTTTTT
many	.	12	TRBV6-1	TRBJ2-5	CASSQSGETQYF	TGTGCCAGCAGCCAATCAGGGGAGACCCAGTACTTC
.	TRBD2	16	TRBV6-4	TRBJ2-1	CASSESIGTSGNEQFF	TGTGCCAGCAGTGAGTCTATCGGGACTAGCGGTAATGAGCAGTTCTTC